Shown below are 30 T cell receptor beta chains from a single sample sequenced in a study of glioma-infiltrating T cells. Using RNA template, CDR3s of TCR alpha and beta were amplified with iRepertoire arm-PCR. Each CDR3 protein gets one entry after TCRdb re-called the multiplex PCR reads with MiXCR. The sample lists a few hundred thousand distinct CDR3 sequences, about two fifths occurring once. The specimen sequenced was glioma tissue, nonneoplastic brain tissue, or PBMCs (not recorded which). Every receptor here comes from a human donor with low-grade glioma or glioblastoma, undergoing nonglioma brain surgery, or in good health (not recorded which).

Comment on this clonotype: The missing conserved phenylalanine or tryptophan at the end of this CDR3 makes a read error likely. The genes are TRBV15 and TRBJ2-1; D is tentatively TRBD1 or TRBD2 (5 bases each). CDR1 LNHNV and CDR2 YYDKDF come from the germline V gene (reference sequence). The length of the CDR3 is 15 residues. Trimming cost V 5 bases and J 2 bases, with 13 bases left between them. CDR3 region: CATSPFRDPYNEQFL. The CDR3 DNA is TGTGCCACCAGCCCGTTTAGGGACCCCTACAATGAGCAGTTCCTC.

This clonotype was counted ten times or more. This chain links TRBV27 with TRBJ2-1, with 7 bases fitting TRBD2. Germline V gene data show CDR1 as MNHEY and CDR2 as SMNVEV (reference sequence). Trimming removed 5 bases from V and 2 bases from J; junction bases left unmatched: 6. The CDR3 extends over 15 amino acids. In DNA, the CDR3 is TGTGCCAGCAGTCTAAGCGGGGTTACCTACAATGAGCAGTTCTTC. Amino acid sequence: CASSLSGVTYNEQFF.

With regard to this clonotype: A much larger clone lies a single base off, so this may be a read error. The CDR3 does not end in the conserved phenylalanine or tryptophan, so this is likely a read error. V and J are TRBV6-1 and TRBJ2-7; TRBD2 agrees at 8 bases. Germline V lookup: CDR1 MNHNS, CDR2 SASEGT. Trimming cost V 6 bases and J 2 bases; bases outside gene matches: 9. The CDR3 sequence is 15 residues long. The CDR3 bases are TGTGCCAGCAGCGAAACGACTAGCGTAGCCTACGAGCAGTACTCC. Protein: CASSETTSVAYEQYS.

Only a few counts were recorded for this clonotype. The chain couples TRBV12-3 or TRBV12-4 to TRBJ1-1; D gene ambiguous. This CDR3 has 15 amino acids. Trimming removed 2 bases at V and 3 bases at J, with 13 bases between. Here the CDR3 DNA reads TGTGCCAGCAGTTTACTGGAGGGATTGGACACTGAAGCTTTCTTT. Amino acids: CASSLLEGLDTEAFF.

In this sample, this clonotype turned up a few times. The CDR3 loop is CASSPSAGQGFDTQYF. The CDR3 DNA reads TGTGCCAGCAGCCCCTCGGCCGGACAGGGATTCGATACGCAGTATTTT. The rearrangement uses TRBV5-4 and TRBJ2-3, with 8 bases that match TRBD1. The CDR3 is made up of 16 amino acids. CDR1 is SGHNT and CDR2 is YYREEE in the germline V gene (reference sequence). Trimming took 4 bases from V and 6 from J; bases not matched to a gene: 13.

This clonotype showed up just a few times. The rearrangement links TRBV15 to TRBJ2-6; weak D call: TRBD1 (5 bases). Deletions cut 6 bases from V and 4 bases from J, with 19 bases between. CDR3 size: 17 residues. Per the germline V gene, CDR1 is LNHNV and CDR2 is YYDKDF (reference sequence). CDR3 amino acids: CATSSEVVGVGANVLTF. CDR3 nucleotides: TGTGCCACCAGTTCCGAGGTCGTAGGGGTAGGGGCCAACGTCCTGACTTTC.

There are many counts of this clonotype. The CDR3: CASRETGSYEQYF. The CDR3 region has the DNA TGTGCCAGCAGGGAGACGGGATCCTACGAGCAGTACTTC. V is TRBV27 and J is TRBJ2-7, with a weak D call TRBD2 (5 bases). The V gene lost 6 bases and the J gene lost 1 base, with 10 bases spanning the gap. The CDR3 sequence is 13 residues long. Germline V gene data show CDR1 as MNHEY and CDR2 as SMNVEV (reference sequence).

This clonotype was seen a handful of times. The CDR3 region is CSAQLAGSTDTQYF. The CDR3 DNA reads as TGCAGTGCTCAACTAGCGGGGAGCACAGATACGCAGTATTTT. The chain carries TRBV20-1 and TRBJ2-3; TRBD2 matches at 10 bases. Germline V CDR1 and CDR2: DFQATT, SNEGSKA (reference sequence). The ends lost 5 bases at V and 0 bases at J; junction bases unmatched: 2. The length of the CDR3 is 14 residues.

As regards this clonotype: This could be a read error, since a much larger clone is one nucleotide away. The CDR3 loop is CSAREVGPSYEQYF. CDR3 sequence (DNA): TGCAGTGCTAGGGAGGTGGGGCCCTCCTACGAGCAGTACTTC. The rearrangement uses TRBV20-1 and TRBJ2-7; D is possibly TRBD1 or TRBD2 (5 bases each). Germline assignment: CDR1 DFQATT and CDR2 SNEGSKA (reference sequence). With 3 bases removed from V and 0 bases from J, the gap between germline ends came to 12 bases. The CDR3 is made up of 14 amino acids.

As regards this clonotype: A read error may produce the germline difference seen at one junction end. This chain connects TRBV6-2 or TRBV6-3 to TRBJ1-2; no definite D call. This CDR3 contains 13 residues. The germline CDR1 and CDR2 sequences are MNHEY and SVGEGT. This CDR3 reads CACSLGRNYGYAF. Here the CDR3 DNA reads TGTGCCTGCAGCTTGGGCCGGAACTATGGCTACGCCTTC.

The chain recombines TRBV19 with TRBJ2-3, with 8 bases that match TRBD1. The CDR3 is 16 residues long. Germline V gene lookup returns CDR1 LNHDA and CDR2 SQIVND (reference sequence). V lost 2 bases to trimming and J lost 4 bases; unmatched junction nucleotides: 8. The CDR3 is CASSISRTGSADTQYF. CDR3 DNA sequence: TGTGCCAGTAGTATAAGCCGGACAGGGAGCGCAGATACGCAGTATTTT.

V and J are TRBV19 and TRBJ1-5; 9 bases align to TRBD1. Germline V gene data show CDR1 as LNHDA and CDR2 as SQIVND (reference sequence). Trimming cost V 4 bases and J 5 bases; bases outside gene matches: 12. The CDR3 covers 17 residues. This CDR3 reads CASSTRPGQGPDQPQHF. CDR3 nucleotides: TGTGCCAGTAGTACCCGCCCGGGACAGGGCCCCGATCAGCCCCAGCATTTT. The whole variable domain, filled in from reference TRBV19 and TRBJ1-5, reads DGGITQSPKYLFRKEGQNVTLSCEQNLNHDAMYWYRQDPGQGLRLIYYSQIVNDFQKGDIAEGYSVSREKKESFPLTVTSAQKNPTAFYLCASSTRPGQGPDQPQHFGDGTRLSIL.

Remarks on this clonotype: A read error may explain this, as a much larger clone is one base away. The chain has TRBV7-9 and TRBJ1-5; weak D call: TRBD1 (6 bases). Between the trimmed V and J ends, which lost 5 bases and 4 bases, there was a span of 9 bases. Germline CDR1 and CDR2: SEHNR and FQNEAQ (reference sequence). This CDR3 comprises 13 residues. CDR3 coding DNA: TGTGCCAGCAGCACCCAGGGGAATCAGCCCCAGCATTTT. It encodes CASSTQGNQPQHF.

This clonotype was seen just once. This chain uses TRBV7-9 with TRBJ2-1; 11 nucleotides align to TRBD2. The V gene end was trimmed by 4 bases and the J gene end by 9 bases; junction bases not matched to a gene: 14. Germline loops: CDR1 SEHNR, CDR2 FQNEAQ (reference sequence). The CDR3 spans 17 residues. The CDR3 loop reads CASSSPTKGLAGFEQFF. The CDR3 nucleotides read TGTGCCAGCAGCTCACCGACGAAAGGACTAGCGGGTTTTGAGCAGTTCTTC.

This clonotype was seen repeatedly, ten times or more. The genes are TRBV6-2 or TRBV6-3 and TRBJ1-2; D may be TRBD1 (5 bases). The V and J ends lost 2 bases and 0 bases respectively, with 10 bases between them. Germline V gene lookup returns CDR1 MNHEY and CDR2 SVGEGT. The CDR3 is made up of 15 amino acids. The CDR3 DNA sequence: TGTGCCAGCAGTTACAGATGGGGACCTAACTATGGCTACACCTTC. It codes for CASSYRWGPNYGYTF.

This clonotype was recorded at least ten times. This sequence joins TRBV28 and TRBJ2-1; D is undetermined. Germline CDR1 and CDR2: MDHEN and SYDVKM. V lost 5 bases to trimming and J lost 8 bases, with 16 bases between them. The CDR3 has 14 amino acids. In DNA, the CDR3 is TGTGCCAGCAGTCCGCGTAACTCCTATTATGAGCAGTTCTTC. Residues: CASSPRNSYYEQFF.

This clonotype has just one count. The chain uses TRBV6-1 and TRBJ2-1, with D tentatively TRBD1 or TRBD2 (6 bases each). The germline CDR1 and CDR2 sequences are MNHNS and SASEGT. The CDR3 runs 18 residues. Trimming left V 4 bases short and J 3 bases short, with 22 bases between. This chain's CDR3 is CASSVASTSWGHYNEQFF. In DNA form, the CDR3 reads TGTGCCAGCAGTGTGGCGTCAACTAGCTGGGGACACTACAATGAGCAGTTCTTC.

About this clonotype itself: This CDR3 is missing its conserved last phenylalanine or tryptophan, likely due to a read error. The rearrangement joins TRBV20-1 to TRBJ2-1; D uncertain. The germline CDR1 and CDR2 sequences are DFQATT and SNEGSKA (reference sequence). This CDR3 has 13 residues. Trimming stripped 7 bases from V and 3 bases from J, with 13 bases between. CDR3 protein: CSVKNLFYNEQFL. The CDR3 DNA is TGCAGTGTGAAGAATTTATTCTACAATGAGCAGTTCCTC.

On this clonotype: Given a much more abundant clone one base away, this may be a read error. The chain links TRBV6-6 to TRBJ2-1, with no clear D. The CDR3 sequence is 16 residues long. The germline CDR1 and CDR2 sequences are MNHNY and SVGAGI (reference sequence). The CDR3 region has the DNA TGTGCCAGCAGTTACTCGAACGTCCCCGCCTACAGTGAGCAGTTCTTC. As protein: CASSYSNVPAYSEQFF.

This clonotype was detected a few times. The rearrangement joins TRBV7-3 to TRBJ2-1; D gene ambiguous. V was clipped by 5 bases and J by 4 bases, with 12 bases between them. The CDR3 sequence is 14 residues long. CDR1 and CDR2 from the germline V gene are SGHTA and FQGTGA. The CDR3 is CASSPPGQYNEQFF. CDR3 DNA sequence: TGTGCCAGCAGCCCGCCCGGGCAGTACAATGAGCAGTTCTTC.

Notes on this clonotype: The junction and the germline gene differ at one end; a read error may be behind it. J is TRBJ1-1 and V is TRBV7-2, with D hard to call. The germline CDR1 and CDR2 sequences are SGHTA and FQGNSA. This CDR3 contains 15 residues. The chain's CDR3 is CASSQDSIMNTEASF. In nucleotides, the CDR3 is TGCGCCAGCAGCCAAGATAGTATAATGAACACTGAAGCTTCCTTT.

This CDR3 reads CASSQDLLAGETQYF. CDR3 nucleotides: TGTGCCAGCAGCCAAGACTTACTAGCCGGAGAGACCCAGTACTTC. This chain connects TRBV4-2 to TRBJ2-5; tentatively, D is TRBD2 (6 bases). The germline gives CDR1 LGHNA, CDR2 YNFKEQ. Trimming cost V 0 bases and J 4 bases, with 12 bases left between them. The CDR3 extends over 15 amino acids.

This chain uses TRBV18 with TRBJ2-7; TRBD1 agrees at 8 bases. The CDR3 consists of 12 residues. The V gene end was trimmed by 3 bases and the J gene end by 7 bases; junction bases not matched to a gene: 2. The germline V gene encodes CDR1 KGHSH and CDR2 LQKENI. The CDR3 sequence: CASSPDREEQYF. As DNA, the CDR3 is TGTGCCAGCTCACCGGACAGGGAAGAGCAGTACTTC.

This clonotype was counted a few times. This sequence joins TRBV29-1 and TRBJ2-1; the D call may be TRBD1 or TRBD2 (5 bases each). V was shortened by 8 bases and J by 5 bases, with 22 bases between the two germline ends. Germline values: CDR1 SQVTM, CDR2 ANQGSEA. This CDR3 comprises 15 residues. The CDR3: CSLRRDVVTHNEQFF. CDR3 nucleotides: TGCAGCCTCCGCCGGGACGTCGTCACACACAATGAGCAGTTCTTC.

As to this clonotype: A much larger clone differs by one base, so this may be a read error. J is TRBJ1-2 and V is TRBV4-1; D perhaps matches TRBD1 (5 bases). The germline V gene has CDR1 MGHRA and CDR2 YSYEKL. The CDR3 extends over 15 amino acids. The CDR3: CASSQGGERSYGYAF. In nucleotides, the CDR3 is TGCGCCAGCAGCCAAGGAGGGGAACGTTCCTATGGCTACGCCTTC.

The gene calls are TRBV28 and TRBJ2-7, with D perhaps TRBD2 (7 bases). From germline, CDR1 is MDHEN and CDR2 SYDVKM. The CDR3 has 14 residues. V gave up 6 bases and J gave up 3 bases, with 15 bases separating them. In DNA, the CDR3 is TGTGCCAGCAGCCAGGGGACTATCAACTACGAGCAGTACTTC. It translates to CASSQGTINYEQYF.

The sample holds a few counts of this clonotype. The rearrangement links TRBV28 to TRBJ2-7; D remains ambiguous. The germline CDR1 and CDR2 sequences are MDHEN and SYDVKM. The length of the CDR3 is 11 residues. Trimming shortened V by 8 bases and J by 7 bases, and 12 bases separated the two germline ends. CDR3 sequence reads: CASSLVGEQYF. In DNA form, the CDR3 reads TGTGCCAGCTCCCTGGTGGGGGAGCAGTACTTC.

This clonotype came up once. A junction boundary mismatches the germline segment, possibly from a read error. The chain couples TRBV6-2 or TRBV6-3 to TRBJ2-1; D is unclear. The CDR3 has 12 amino acids. Germline CDR1 MNHEY, CDR2 SVGEGT. CDR3: CASSPRVNEQSF. The CDR3 DNA sequence: TGTGCCAGCAGTCCCCGGGTGAATGAGCAGTCCTTC.

This clonotype came up many times. This chain links TRBV6-4 with TRBJ2-3, with TRBD2 identical over 8 bases. Germline-derived CDR1 and CDR2 are MRHNA and SNTAGT. V lost 6 bases, J lost 2 bases, and 7 bases stayed unmatched. CDR3 length: 15 amino acids. The CDR3: CASSPTSDPTDTQYF. CDR3 coding DNA: TGTGCCAGCAGCCCGACTAGCGACCCCACAGATACGCAGTATTTT.

Concerning this clonotype itself: One junction end disagrees with the germline gene, perhaps due to a read error. V usage is TRBV6-1 and J usage is TRBJ1-1, with D possibly TRBD1 on 5 matching bases. From germline, CDR1 is MNHNS and CDR2 SASEGT. The CDR3 extends over 14 amino acids. DNA for the CDR3: TGTGCCAGCGGTTTACTTGTGCGGGGCACTAAAGCTTTCTTT. Residues: CASGLLVRGTKAFF.